Listed below are T cell receptor beta chains from one sample, sequenced in a study of identical twins. Each CDR3 protein is one row after TCRdb ran MiXCR on the 5' RACE reads. The sample yields about 200,000 distinct CDR3 sequences, over 9.5% seen once. The sequencing input was memory T cells sorted from blood. Receptors were obtained from a man over 45 in good health. CDR3s include the opening cysteine and the closing phenylalanine or tryptophan. D genes are given only for firm matches. Size tells how often a clone was seen (once, few, many) or the class of an expanded clone, and some rows leave it out.

TGTGCCAGCAGTTTTCCCGGGACAGGGGACGAGCAGTACTTC,CASSFPGTGDEQYF,TRBV28,TRBD1,TRBJ2-7,many,14
TGTGCCAGCAGCCAAGATCGGCGGAAAACACCCCTCCACTTT,CASSQDRRKTPLHF,TRBV3-1,NA,TRBJ1-6,many,14
TGCAGTGCTAAATGGGCCCCGAACACAGATACGCAGTATTTT,CSAKWAPNTDTQYF,TRBV20-1,NA,TRBJ2-3,few,14
TGTGCCAGCTCACCGAGAAACAGACTAGCGGCGCAAGAGACCCAGTACTTC,CASSPRNRLAAQETQYF,TRBV18,TRBD2,TRBJ2-5,many,17
TGTGCCATTAGTGAGTCGAGGTGGGGGCCCGATTCACCCCTCCACTTT,CAISESRWGPDSPLHF,TRBV10-3,NA,TRBJ1-6,few,16
TGTGCCAGCAGCAACATGCAAGAGACCCAGTACTTC,CASSNMQETQYF,TRBV7-9,NA,TRBJ2-5,few,12
TGTGCCAGCAGTTTAAAGGCAGCGACTAACTATGGCTACACCTTC,CASSLKAATNYGYTF,TRBV12-3/TRBV12-4,NA,TRBJ1-2,NA,15
TGCAGTGCCCAAAAGACTAGCGGCGCAGATACGCAGTATTTT,CSAQKTSGADTQYF,TRBV20-1,TRBD2,TRBJ2-3,NA,14
TGTGCCAGCAGACGAACGTCAGGGGGCTCCTACGAGCAGTACTTC,CASRRTSGGSYEQYF,TRBV6-2/TRBV6-3,TRBD1,TRBJ2-7,NA,15
TGTGCCATCAGTGGGGTGGGGCGATCTAGCACAGATACGCAGTATTTT,CAISGVGRSSTDTQYF,TRBV10-3,NA,TRBJ2-3,NA,16
TGTGCCAGCTCACCACGTAGACAGGGGGTTGATGAGCAGTTCTTC,CASSPRRQGVDEQFF,TRBV18,TRBD1,TRBJ2-1,NA,15
TGTGCCAGCAGCCGGACAGGTCCCTCCTACGAGCAGTACTTC,CASSRTGPSYEQYF,TRBV27,TRBD1,TRBJ2-7,many,14
TGTGCCAGCGGGGGGGAGTACGGGTCAACAACTAATGAAAAACTGTTTTTT,CASGGEYGSTTNEKLFF,TRBV28,NA,TRBJ1-4,NA,17
TGCGCCAGCAGCCCGACTAGCAACCGCCGGGGAGAGACCCAGTACTTC,CASSPTSNRRGETQYF,TRBV5-1,TRBD2,TRBJ2-5,many,16
TGTGCCAGCAGCTCAGTGACAGTAACCTACGAGCAGTACTTC,CASSSVTVTYEQYF,TRBV7-9,NA,TRBJ2-7,NA,14